This TCR beta chain was sequenced for a study of T cell responses to AZD1222 COVID-19 vaccine. For the study at large: The analysis combined second doses at about 4 or about 12 weeks.

The length of the CDR3 is 13 residues. Germline CDR1 is GTSNPN and CDR2 is SVGIG (reference sequence). Deletions cut 7 bases from V and 7 bases from J, with 19 bases between. Profiling relied on immunoSEQ multiplex PCR, and the TCRdb table lists in-frame clones only, not all of them. The sample consists of 100,000 to 150,000 clones, nearly 95% of them appearing once. Study-level findings and limits: Spike-specific TCR breadth and depth rose after two AZD1222 doses.

A remark on this clone: Antigen specificity is unknown.

The starting material was peripheral blood, obtained on day 0 of AZD1222 vaccination. The chain carries TRBV30 and TRBJ1-1; perhaps TRBD1 as D (6 bases). The sequence came from an adult in good health. The CDR3: CASPSSGTLEAFF. CDR3 DNA sequence: TGTGCCTCCCCATCTAGCGGGACACTTGAAGCTTTCTTT. Full variable domain (missing parts from reference TRBV30 and TRBJ1-1): SQTIHQWPATLVQPVGSPLSLECTVEGTSNPNLYWYRQAAGRGLQLLFYSVGIGQISSEVPQNLSASRPQDRQFILSSKKLLLSDSGFYLCASPSSGTLEAFFGQGTRLTVV.